Presented here are 17 T cell receptor beta chains from one specimen sequenced in a study of blood T cells in healthy people across ages. Using a J-beta primer mix together with a sample-barcoded 5' primer, a second PCR was run for about 6 to 12 cycles. MiXCR was run by TCRdb on the 5' RACE reads, yielding one entry per CDR3 protein. The sample contains some 550,000 distinct CDR3 sequences, less than 60% of which appear only once. Sequencing was done on a sample of blood. Receptors originate from an elderly man in good health.

In DNA form, the CDR3 reads TGTGCCAGCAGGCCGTCGGGGAGGGGAGAAGGCGAGCAGTACTTC. Its protein is CASRPSGRGEGEQYF. The rearrangement links TRBV25-1 to TRBJ2-7; 7 bases are a match to TRBD2. CDR1 MGHDK and CDR2 SYGVNS come from the germline V gene. Unmatched junction bases numbered 14, after V lost 6 bases and J lost 6 bases. This CDR3 contains 15 residues.

The V and J genes are TRBV29-1 and TRBJ2-5, with 9 bases aligning to TRBD1. Germline loops: CDR1 SQVTM, CDR2 ANQGSEA. The CDR3 runs to 14 residues. V shed 3 bases and J 4 bases; nucleotides not matched to a gene: 6. The DNA of the CDR3 is TGCAGCGTTGATCGTGTGGGACAGGGAGAGACCCAGTACTTC. Translating gives CSVDRVGQGETQYF.

The chain combines TRBV10-3 with TRBJ2-1; D may be TRBD1 or TRBD2 (5 bases each). Per germline, CDR1 ENHRY and CDR2 SYGVKD. The CDR3 loop spans 13 amino acids. Deletions cut 4 bases from V and 10 bases from J, with 14 bases between. The CDR3 loop reads CAISGSGTIEQFF. The DNA of the CDR3 is TGTGCCATCAGTGGATCCGGGACGATCGAGCAGTTCTTC.

This rearrangement joins TRBV5-1 to TRBJ1-2, with D possibly matching TRBD1 (6 bases). From germline, CDR1 is SGHRS and CDR2 YFSETQ. The CDR3 has 19 residues. Trimming took off 7 bases at V and 6 bases at J, with 34 bases between the two ends. The CDR3 here is CASGQTSNSLLSSIHGYTF. The CDR3 DNA reads TGCGCCAGCGGACAGACTTCGAACAGCCTCCTATCCAGTATCCATGGCTACACCTTC.

The chain combines TRBV28 with TRBJ1-5, with a possible D match to TRBD1 (6 bases). Germline V gives CDR1 MDHEN, CDR2 SYDVKM. The germline V and J ends were trimmed by 1 base and 5 bases, with 15 bases remaining between them. The CDR3 totals 16 residues. The CDR3 here is CASSLLGGGGDQPQHF. The CDR3 DNA reads as TGTGCCAGCAGTTTATTGGGCGGGGGCGGCGATCAGCCCCAGCATTTT.

This clonotype was counted a few times. The chain employs TRBV6-6 and TRBJ2-7; TRBD1 agrees at 7 bases. This CDR3 is 13 amino acids long. Germline CDR1 and CDR2: MNHNY and SVGAGI (reference sequence). Trimming removed 5 bases from V and 5 bases from J; junction bases left unmatched: 6. The DNA for the CDR3 is TGTGCCAGCAGTGACCCGACAGGGCACGAGCAGTACTTC. Translating it yields CASSDPTGHEQYF.

This clonotype occurred a few times. This chain uses TRBV20-1 with TRBJ1-6; weak D call: TRBD1 (5 bases). Germline loops: CDR1 DFQATT, CDR2 SNEGSKA (reference sequence). Trimming took 0 bases from V and 10 from J, leaving 13 bases between them. The CDR3 length is 14 residues. CDR3 bases: TGCAGTGCTAGAGAGGCAGAGGGGCGGTCACCCCTCCACTTT. It translates to CSAREAEGRSPLHF.

The CDR3 reads CSAPASGRWGTQYF. The CDR3 DNA is TGCAGTGCTCCGGCTAGCGGGAGGTGGGGGACCCAGTACTTC. The V and J genes are TRBV20-1 and TRBJ2-5, with 11 nucleotides matching TRBD2. The CDR3 covers 14 residues. Germline V gene data show CDR1 as DFQATT and CDR2 as SNEGSKA (reference sequence). V gave up 5 bases and J gave up 7 bases; unmatched junction bases: 9.

CDR3 residues: CSVEIGRIAGKEETQYF. The CDR3, as DNA: TGCAGCGTTGAAATCGGACGGATAGCGGGGAAGGAAGAGACCCAGTACTTC. The rearrangement links TRBV29-1 to TRBJ2-5; 8 bases line up with TRBD2. V lost 2 bases to trimming and J lost 3 bases; unmatched junction nucleotides: 14. The CDR3 consists of 17 residues. Germline V gene data show CDR1 as SQVTM and CDR2 as ANQGSEA.

This clonotype has more than one count but fewer than ten. Compared with germline, one end of the junction differs, possibly owing to a read error. V usage is TRBV29-1 and J usage is TRBJ1-1; D is unresolved. CDR3 length: 13 amino acids. Per germline, CDR1 SQVTM and CDR2 ANQGSEA. The CDR3 spells CSAERRENTEAFF. CDR3 DNA sequence: TGCAGCGCTGAAAGAAGAGAGAACACTGAAGCTTTCTTT.

The chain uses TRBV18 and TRBJ2-5, with D possibly matching TRBD2 (5 bases). The ends were cut back, 3 bases at V and 7 bases at J, with 18 bases in the middle. The V gene's germline CDR1 is KGHSH and CDR2 LQKENI. The CDR3 contains 15 residues. For the CDR3, the DNA is TGTGCCAGCTCACCCGGGGTCGGGCCTAGTCCGACCCAGTACTTC. It yields the protein CASSPGVGPSPTQYF.

This chain connects TRBV12-3 or TRBV12-4 to TRBJ2-5, with unresolved D. V lost 3 bases, J lost 2 bases, and 7 bases lay in between. The CDR3 runs 13 residues. CDR3 sequence (DNA): TGTGCCAGCAGTTTCAGTCCGCAAGAGACCCAGTACTTC. Translating gives CASSFSPQETQYF.

The CDR3: CASSLTGTNGNEQFF. Here the CDR3 DNA reads TGTGCCAGCAGCTTGACAGGGACGAACGGGAATGAGCAGTTCTTC. This sequence joins TRBV9 and TRBJ2-1, with 7 bases matching TRBD1. The germline V gene encodes CDR1 SGDLS and CDR2 YYNGEE. CDR3 size: 15 residues. Trimming at V came to 4 bases and at J to 7 bases, leaving 11 bases not matched to a gene.

This clonotype was counted between two and nine times. The genes are TRBV11-2 and TRBJ2-5; tentative D call: TRBD1 (6 bases). V lost 5 bases and J 4 bases, leaving 20 bases between the germline ends. Germline V gives CDR1 SGHAT, CDR2 FQNNGV. CDR3 length: 16 amino acids. The CDR3 spells CASSLTGVGLGETQYF. CDR3 bases: TGTGCCAGCAGCCTGACAGGCGTGGGGCTGGGAGAGACCCAGTACTTC.

This CDR3 reads CSARLGGYRYEQYF. CDR3 DNA sequence: TGCAGTGCTAGACTCGGCGGATACAGATACGAGCAGTACTTC. The chain is built from TRBV20-1 and TRBJ2-7, with D unresolved. In germline, CDR1 is DFQATT, CDR2 SNEGSKA (reference sequence). The V end was cut by 2 bases, the J end by 4 bases, with 15 bases between. This CDR3 has 14 amino acids.

The chain joins TRBV6-2 or TRBV6-3 to TRBJ1-1, with D tentatively TRBD1 (5 bases). From germline, CDR1 is MNHEY and CDR2 SVGEGT. This CDR3 contains 15 residues. V shed 0 bases and J shed 8 bases, with 16 bases lying between them. CDR3 DNA sequence: TGTGCCAGCAGTTACTCGGGCAGGGCATCCCCGGAAGCTTTCTTT. Residues: CASSYSGRASPEAFF.

This chain joins TRBV7-2 and TRBJ2-3; tentative D call: TRBD1 (6 bases). Germline V gene data show CDR1 as SGHTA and CDR2 as FQGNSA. Trimming pared 2 bases from V and 2 bases from J, leaving 11 bases between. The CDR3 totals 15 residues. In DNA, the CDR3 is TGTGCCAGCAGCTTAAGGCAGGGGAACACAGATACGCAGTATTTT. It is translated as CASSLRQGNTDTQYF.